This TCR beta chain stems from a study of T cell repertoires in cytomegalovirus infection. Study summary: It was recently identified HLA-C-restricted and well-studied HLA-B-restricted CMV epitopes that the study used. Public TCR beta signatures provided an indication of both CMV infection and a matching HLA type. Study results and limitations: Summed public TCR beta family frequency identified CMV carriers bearing the relevant HLA. CMV-specific TCR beta clonotypes restricted by HLA-C dominated the ex vivo response.

TCRdb re-called the reads through MiXCR, storing one row per CDR3 protein. The sample carries about 180,000 distinct CDR3 sequences, roughly a fifth recorded once. V gave up 5 bases and J gave up 4 bases, with 23 bases separating them. The CDR3 loop spans 17 amino acids. Germline CDR1 reads SGHVS; CDR2 reads FNYEAQ. In the case of this clonotype: Its antigen is currently unknown.

Sequenced here: CD8+ T cells from cultured PBMCs, sampled from culture after CMV antigen stimulation. The V gene is TRBV7-6, the J gene TRBJ1-1, with D maybe TRBD1 (5 bases). The sequence was collected from a human donor in good health (CMV status not recorded). Some clones in this sample may be carry-over from other donors' samples. This CDR3 reads CASSPRGDSPGGTEAFF. CDR3 nucleotides: TGTGCCAGCAGCCCCCGCGGGGACTCACCTGGGGGCACTGAAGCTTTCTTT.